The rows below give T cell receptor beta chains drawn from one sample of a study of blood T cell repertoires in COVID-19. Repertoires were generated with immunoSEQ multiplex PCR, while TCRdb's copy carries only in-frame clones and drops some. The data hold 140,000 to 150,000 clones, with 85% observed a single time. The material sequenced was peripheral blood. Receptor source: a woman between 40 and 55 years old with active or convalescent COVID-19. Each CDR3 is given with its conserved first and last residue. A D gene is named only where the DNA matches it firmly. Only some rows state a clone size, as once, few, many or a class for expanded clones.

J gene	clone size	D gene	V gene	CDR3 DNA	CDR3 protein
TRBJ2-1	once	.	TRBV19	TGTGCCAGTAGTCAGGGCGGGACCCTCTCCTACAATGAGCAGTTCTTC	CASSQGGTLSYNEQFF
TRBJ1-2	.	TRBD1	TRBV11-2	TGTGCCAGCAGCTTAGAACCCGGGACAGTTCTTGGCTACACCTTC	CASSLEPGTVLGYTF
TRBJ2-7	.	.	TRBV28	TGTGCCAGCAGGCATCCGAGCTCCTACGAGCAGTACTTC	CASRHPSSYEQYF
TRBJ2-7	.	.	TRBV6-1	TGTGCCAGCAGTGAAGTGTTCAGGTGGCAGTACTTC	CASSEVFRWQYF
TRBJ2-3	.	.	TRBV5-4	TGTGCCAGCAGCCCACCACTAGGCCATACGCAGTATTTT	CASSPPLGHTQYF
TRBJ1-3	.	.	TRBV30	TGTGCCTGGAGTCGGGGAGGAGGCCGTCAAAACACCATATATTTT	CAWSRGGGRQNTIYF
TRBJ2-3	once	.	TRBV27	TGTGCCAGCAGTTTATGGGGGCCGTTAGATACGCAGTATTTT	CASSLWGPLDTQYF
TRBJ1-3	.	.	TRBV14	TGTGCCAGCAGTGAGGGAGGCGGCTCTGGAAACACCATATATTTT	CASSEGGGSGNTIYF
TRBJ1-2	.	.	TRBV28	TGTGCCAGCAATGTCAGAAACTATGGCTACACCTTC	CASNVRNYGYTF
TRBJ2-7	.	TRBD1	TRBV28	TGTGCCAGCAGTCCGATTCCGGGGACAGGGAGGTCCTACGAGCAGTACTTC	CASSPIPGTGRSYEQYF
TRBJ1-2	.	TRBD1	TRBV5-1	TGCGCCAGCAGCTTGGGGACAGGGCCGTCGGGCTACACCTTC	CASSLGTGPSGYTF
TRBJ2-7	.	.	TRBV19	TGTGCCAGTAGCGACGTAGGGGGCTACGAGCAGTACTTC	CASSDVGGYEQYF
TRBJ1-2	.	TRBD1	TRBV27	TGTGCCAGCACTTGGAACTGGCAGGGGGATGAAGGTGGCTACACCTTC	CASTWNWQGDEGGYTF
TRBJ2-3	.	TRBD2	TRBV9	TGTGCCAGCAGCCCCCGGACTAGCCATAAGTCAGATACGCAGTATTTT	CASSPRTSHKSDTQYF
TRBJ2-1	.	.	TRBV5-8	TGTGCCAGCAGTACCTACAATGAGCAGTTCTTC	CASSTYNEQFF
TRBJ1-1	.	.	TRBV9	TGTGCCAGCAGCGTAGACCGGGGGGCAGGGGCGAACACTGAAGCTTTCTTT	CASSVDRGAGANTEAFF
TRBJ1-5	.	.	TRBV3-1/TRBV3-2	TGTGCCAGCAGCCAAGAAGGGGGTAGGGGGTTTGGCAATCAGCCCCAGCATTTT	CASSQEGGRGFGNQPQHF
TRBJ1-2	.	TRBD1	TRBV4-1	TGCGCCAGCAGCCCACGACCGTTACAGGGGGAGAAGGATGGCTACACCTTC	CASSPRPLQGEKDGYTF
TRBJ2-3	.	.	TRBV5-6	TGTGCCAGCAGCTTGGGGAGCAACACAGATACGCAGTATTTT	CASSLGSNTDTQYF
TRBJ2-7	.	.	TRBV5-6	TGTGCCAGCAGCTCCCTAGGTTTGGGGCCCTACGAGCAGTACTTC	CASSSLGLGPYEQYF
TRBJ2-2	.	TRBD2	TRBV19	TGTGCCAGCCTCGGACTAGACTACACCGGGGAGCTGTTTTTT	CASLGLDYTGELFF
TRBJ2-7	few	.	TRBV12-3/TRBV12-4	TGTGCCAGCAGTTTACAGGGGTACTACGAGCAGTACTTC	CASSLQGYYEQYF
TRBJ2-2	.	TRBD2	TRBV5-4	TGTGCCAGCAGCTTGGTAGCGGGAGGAGGAATCGCCGGGGAGCTGTTTTTT	CASSLVAGGGIAGELFF
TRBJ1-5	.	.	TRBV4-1	TGCGCCAGCAGCCAAGAAAAAGGGGGTCCGGGTCAGCCCCAGCATTTT	CASSQEKGGPGQPQHF
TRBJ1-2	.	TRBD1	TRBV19	TGTGCCAGTAGTATAGAGGGACAGGGGTTTGTCTATGGCTACACCTTC	CASSIEGQGFVYGYTF